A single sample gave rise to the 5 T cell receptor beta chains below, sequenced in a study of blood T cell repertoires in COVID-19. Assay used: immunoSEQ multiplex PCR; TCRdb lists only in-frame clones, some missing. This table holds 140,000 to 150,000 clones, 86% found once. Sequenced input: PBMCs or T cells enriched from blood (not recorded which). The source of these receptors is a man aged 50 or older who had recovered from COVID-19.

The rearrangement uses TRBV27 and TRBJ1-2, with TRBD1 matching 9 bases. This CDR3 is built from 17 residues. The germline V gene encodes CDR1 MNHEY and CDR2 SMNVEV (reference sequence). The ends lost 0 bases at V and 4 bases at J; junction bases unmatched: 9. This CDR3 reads CASSLSSGTGFLYGYTF. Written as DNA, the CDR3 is TGTGCCAGCAGTTTATCGTCCGGGACAGGGTTTCTCTATGGCTACACCTTC.

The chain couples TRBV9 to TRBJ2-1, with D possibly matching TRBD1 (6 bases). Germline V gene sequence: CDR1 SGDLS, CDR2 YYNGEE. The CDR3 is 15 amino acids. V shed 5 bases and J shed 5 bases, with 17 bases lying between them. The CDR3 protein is CASSPQGPLNNEQFF. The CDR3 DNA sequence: TGTGCCAGCAGTCCCCAGGGGCCCCTCAACAATGAGCAGTTCTTC.

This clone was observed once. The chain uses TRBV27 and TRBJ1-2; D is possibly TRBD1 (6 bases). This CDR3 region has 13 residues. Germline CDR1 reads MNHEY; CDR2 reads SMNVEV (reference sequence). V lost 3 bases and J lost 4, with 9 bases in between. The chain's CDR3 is CASSLGTSYGYTF. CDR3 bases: TGTGCCAGCAGTTTGGGGACAAGCTATGGCTACACCTTC.

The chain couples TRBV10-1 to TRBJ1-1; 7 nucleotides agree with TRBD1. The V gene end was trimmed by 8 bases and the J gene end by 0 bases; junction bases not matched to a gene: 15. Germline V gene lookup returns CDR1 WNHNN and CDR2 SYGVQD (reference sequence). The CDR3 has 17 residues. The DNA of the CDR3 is TGCGCCAGCCCCAGGTCCGACAGGGATACCTTGAACACTGAAGCTTTCTTT. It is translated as CASPRSDRDTLNTEAFF.

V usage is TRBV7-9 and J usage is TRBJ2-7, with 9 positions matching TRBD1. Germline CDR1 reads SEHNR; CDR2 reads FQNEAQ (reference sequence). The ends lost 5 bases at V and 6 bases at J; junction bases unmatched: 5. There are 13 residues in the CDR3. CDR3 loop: CASSVGQGGEQYV. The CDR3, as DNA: TGTGCCAGCAGCGTGGGACAGGGAGGCGAGCAGTACGTC.